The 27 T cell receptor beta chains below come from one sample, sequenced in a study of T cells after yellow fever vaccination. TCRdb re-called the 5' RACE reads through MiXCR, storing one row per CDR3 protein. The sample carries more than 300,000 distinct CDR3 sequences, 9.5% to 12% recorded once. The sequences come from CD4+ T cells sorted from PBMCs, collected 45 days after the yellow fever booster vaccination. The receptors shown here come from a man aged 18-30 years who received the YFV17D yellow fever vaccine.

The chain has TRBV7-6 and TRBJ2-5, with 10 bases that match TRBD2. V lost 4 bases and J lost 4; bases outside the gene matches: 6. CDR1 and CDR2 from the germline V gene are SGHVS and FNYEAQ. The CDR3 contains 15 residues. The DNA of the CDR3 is TGTGCCAGCAGCTGGCAGCGGGGGGGCGCAGAGACCCAGTACTTC. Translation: CASSWQRGGAETQYF.

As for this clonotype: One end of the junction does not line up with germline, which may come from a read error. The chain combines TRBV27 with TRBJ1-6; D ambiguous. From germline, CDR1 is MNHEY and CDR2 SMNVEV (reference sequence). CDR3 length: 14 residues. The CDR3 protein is CASSYRLLNSPVHF. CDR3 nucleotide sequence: TGTGCCAGCAGTTACCGACTTCTGAATTCACCCGTCCACTTT.

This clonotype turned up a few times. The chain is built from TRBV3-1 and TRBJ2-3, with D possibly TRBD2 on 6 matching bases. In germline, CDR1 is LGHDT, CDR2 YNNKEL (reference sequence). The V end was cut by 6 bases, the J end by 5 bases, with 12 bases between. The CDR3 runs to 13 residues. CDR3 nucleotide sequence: TGTGCCAGCAGAAACCTCGGGGGAGATACGCAGTATTTT. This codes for CASRNLGGDTQYF.

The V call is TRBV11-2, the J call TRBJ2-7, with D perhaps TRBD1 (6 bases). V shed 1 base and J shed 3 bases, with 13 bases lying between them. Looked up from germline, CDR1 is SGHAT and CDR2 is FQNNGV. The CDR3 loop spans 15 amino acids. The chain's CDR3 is CASSLVSGVGYEQYV. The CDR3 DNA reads TGTGCCAGCAGCTTAGTTTCAGGGGTGGGCTACGAGCAGTACGTC.

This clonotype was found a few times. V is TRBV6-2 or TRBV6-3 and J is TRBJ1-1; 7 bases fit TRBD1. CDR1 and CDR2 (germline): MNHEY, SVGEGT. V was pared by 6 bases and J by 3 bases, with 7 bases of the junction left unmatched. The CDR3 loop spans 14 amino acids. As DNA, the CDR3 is TGTGCCAGCAGATCGCTACAGGGGTACACTGAAGCTTTCTTT. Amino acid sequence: CASRSLQGYTEAFF.

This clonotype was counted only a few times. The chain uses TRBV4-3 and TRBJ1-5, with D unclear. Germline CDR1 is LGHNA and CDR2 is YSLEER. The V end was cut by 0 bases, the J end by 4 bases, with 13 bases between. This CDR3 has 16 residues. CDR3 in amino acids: CASSQDRGRGNQPQHF. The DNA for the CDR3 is TGCGCCAGCAGCCAAGATCGAGGACGCGGTAATCAGCCCCAGCATTTT.

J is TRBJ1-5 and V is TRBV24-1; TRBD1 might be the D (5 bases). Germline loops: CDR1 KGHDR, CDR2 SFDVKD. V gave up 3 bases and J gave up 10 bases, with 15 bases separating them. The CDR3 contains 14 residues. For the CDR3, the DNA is TGTGCCACCAGTGATCTCCCAGGGTTCCGTCCCCAGCATTTT. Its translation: CATSDLPGFRPQHF.

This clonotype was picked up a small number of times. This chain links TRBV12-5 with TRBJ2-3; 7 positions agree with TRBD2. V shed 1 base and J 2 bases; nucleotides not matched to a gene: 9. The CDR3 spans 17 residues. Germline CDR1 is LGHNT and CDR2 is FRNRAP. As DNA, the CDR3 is TGTGCTAGTGGTTTGGGGCCCGGGACTATCGTCACAGATACGCAGTATTTT. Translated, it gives CASGLGPGTIVTDTQYF.

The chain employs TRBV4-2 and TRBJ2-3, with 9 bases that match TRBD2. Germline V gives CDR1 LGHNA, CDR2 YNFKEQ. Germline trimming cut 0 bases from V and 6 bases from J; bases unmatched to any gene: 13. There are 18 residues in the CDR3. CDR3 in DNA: TGTGCCAGCAGCCAAGACCCGCGCCTCGCGGGGGGGAGGGATACGCAGTATTTT. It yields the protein CASSQDPRLAGGRDTQYF.

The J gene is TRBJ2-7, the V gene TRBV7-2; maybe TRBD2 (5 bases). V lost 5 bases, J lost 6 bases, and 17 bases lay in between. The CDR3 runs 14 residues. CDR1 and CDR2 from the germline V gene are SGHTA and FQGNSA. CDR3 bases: TGTGCCAGCAGCCCAACGGCGGGTCCCGGCGAGCAGTACTTC. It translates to CASSPTAGPGEQYF.

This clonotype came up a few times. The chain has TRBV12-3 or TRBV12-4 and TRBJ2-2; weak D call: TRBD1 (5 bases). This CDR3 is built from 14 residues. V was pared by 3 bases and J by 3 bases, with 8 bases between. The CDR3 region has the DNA TGTGCCAGCAGTTTTGACAGATACACCGGGGAGCTGTTTTTT. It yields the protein CASSFDRYTGELFF.

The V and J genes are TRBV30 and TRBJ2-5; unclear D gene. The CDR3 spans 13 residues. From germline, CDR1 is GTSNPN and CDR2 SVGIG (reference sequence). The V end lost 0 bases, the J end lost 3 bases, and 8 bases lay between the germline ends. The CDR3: CAWSVGEKETQYF. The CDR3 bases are TGTGCCTGGAGTGTCGGAGAGAAAGAGACCCAGTACTTC.

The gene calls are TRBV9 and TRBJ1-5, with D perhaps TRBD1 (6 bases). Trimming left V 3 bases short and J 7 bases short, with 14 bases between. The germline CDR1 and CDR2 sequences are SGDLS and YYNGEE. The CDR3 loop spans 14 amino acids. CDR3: CASSAGRTDQPQHF. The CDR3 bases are TGTGCCAGCAGCGCTGGTAGGACAGACCAGCCCCAGCATTTT.

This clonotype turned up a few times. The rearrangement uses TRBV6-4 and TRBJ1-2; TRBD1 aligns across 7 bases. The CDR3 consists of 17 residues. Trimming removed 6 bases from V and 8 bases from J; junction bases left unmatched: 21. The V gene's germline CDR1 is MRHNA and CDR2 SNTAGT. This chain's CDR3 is CASRDRDSGPLFRGYTF. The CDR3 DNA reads TGTGCCAGCAGGGACCGGGACAGTGGTCCCCTCTTTCGGGGCTACACCTTC.

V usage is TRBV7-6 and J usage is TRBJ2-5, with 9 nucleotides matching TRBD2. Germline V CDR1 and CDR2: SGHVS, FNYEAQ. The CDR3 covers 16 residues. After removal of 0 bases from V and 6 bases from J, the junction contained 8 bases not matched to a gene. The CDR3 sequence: CASSLAAGGPGKTQYF. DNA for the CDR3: TGTGCCAGCAGCTTAGCGGCGGGGGGGCCGGGAAAGACCCAGTACTTC. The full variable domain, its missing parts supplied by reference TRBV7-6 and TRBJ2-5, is GAGVSQSPRYKVTKRGQDVALRCDPISGHVSLYWYRQALGQGPEFLTYFNYEAQQDKSGLPNDRFSAERPEGSISTLTIQRTEQRDSAMYRCASSLAAGGPGKTQYFGPGTRLLVL.

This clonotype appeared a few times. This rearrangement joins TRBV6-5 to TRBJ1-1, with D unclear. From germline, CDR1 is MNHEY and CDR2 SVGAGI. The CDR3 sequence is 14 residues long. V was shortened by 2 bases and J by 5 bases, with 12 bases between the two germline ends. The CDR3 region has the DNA TGTGCCAGCAGTTACCCCGGGCGAGGGACTGAAGCTTTCTTT. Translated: CASSYPGRGTEAFF.

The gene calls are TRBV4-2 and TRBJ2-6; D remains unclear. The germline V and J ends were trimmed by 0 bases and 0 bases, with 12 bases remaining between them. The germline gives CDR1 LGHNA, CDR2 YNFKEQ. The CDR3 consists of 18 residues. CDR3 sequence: CASSQDVYPPSGANVLTF. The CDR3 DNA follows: TGTGCCAGCAGCCAAGATGTCTACCCCCCCTCTGGGGCCAACGTCCTGACTTTC.

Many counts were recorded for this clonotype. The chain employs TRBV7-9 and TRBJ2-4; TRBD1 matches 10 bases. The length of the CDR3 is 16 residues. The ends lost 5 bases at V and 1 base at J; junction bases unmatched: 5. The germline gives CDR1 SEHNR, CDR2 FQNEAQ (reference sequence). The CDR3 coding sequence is TGTGCCAGCAGCCTGACAGGGGGCGGGGCCAAAAACATTCAGTACTTC. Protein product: CASSLTGGGAKNIQYF.

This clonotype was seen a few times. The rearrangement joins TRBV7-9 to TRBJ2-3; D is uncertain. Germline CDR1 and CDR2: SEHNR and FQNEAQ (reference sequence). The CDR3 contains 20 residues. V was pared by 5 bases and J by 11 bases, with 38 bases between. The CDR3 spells CASSPGVPIRKAGRGSGQYF. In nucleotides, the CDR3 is TGTGCCAGCAGCCCTGGAGTCCCGATCCGCAAAGCCGGCCGAGGAAGTGGGCAGTATTTT.

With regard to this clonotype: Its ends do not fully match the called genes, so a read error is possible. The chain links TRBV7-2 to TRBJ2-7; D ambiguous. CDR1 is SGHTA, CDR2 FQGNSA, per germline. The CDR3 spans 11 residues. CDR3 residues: CASSAGYVQYF. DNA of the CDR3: TGTGCCAGCAGCGCCGGTTACGTGCAGTACTTC. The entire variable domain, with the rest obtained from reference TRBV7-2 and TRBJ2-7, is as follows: GAGVSQSPSNKVTEKGKDVELRCDPISGHTALYWYRQSLGQGLEFLIYFQGNSAPDKSGLPSDRFSAERTGGSVSTLTIQRTQQEDSAVYLCASSAGYVQYFGPGTRLTVT.

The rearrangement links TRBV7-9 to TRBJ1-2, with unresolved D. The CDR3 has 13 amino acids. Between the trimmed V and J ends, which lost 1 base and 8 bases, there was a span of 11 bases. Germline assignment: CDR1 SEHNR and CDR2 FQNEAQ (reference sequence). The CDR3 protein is CASSLEGYAGYTF. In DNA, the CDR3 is TGTGCCAGCAGCTTAGAGGGTTATGCCGGCTACACCTTC. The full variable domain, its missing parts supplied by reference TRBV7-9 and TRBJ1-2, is DTGVSQNPRHKITKRGQNVTFRCDPISEHNRLYWYRQTLGQGPEFLTYFQNEAQLEKSRLLSDRFSAERPKGSFSTLEIQRTEQGDSAMYLCASSLEGYAGYTFGSGTRLTVV.

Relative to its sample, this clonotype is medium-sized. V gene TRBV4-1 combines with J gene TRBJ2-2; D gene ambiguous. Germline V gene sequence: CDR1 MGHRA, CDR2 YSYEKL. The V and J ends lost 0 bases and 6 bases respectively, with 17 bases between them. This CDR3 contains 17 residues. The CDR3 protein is CASSQEINRLGSGELFF. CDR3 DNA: TGCGCCAGCAGCCAAGAGATTAATAGGTTGGGATCCGGGGAGCTGTTTTTT.

DNA for the CDR3: TGTGCCACCAGTGAACAAGGGGGCCAGGGCTACACCTTC. Protein: CATSEQGGQGYTF. The chain is built from TRBV24-1 and TRBJ1-2, with 7 bases identical to TRBD1. Germline CDR1 and CDR2: KGHDR and SFDVKD. After removal of 4 bases from V and 8 bases from J, the junction contained 6 bases not matched to a gene. This CDR3 region has 13 residues.

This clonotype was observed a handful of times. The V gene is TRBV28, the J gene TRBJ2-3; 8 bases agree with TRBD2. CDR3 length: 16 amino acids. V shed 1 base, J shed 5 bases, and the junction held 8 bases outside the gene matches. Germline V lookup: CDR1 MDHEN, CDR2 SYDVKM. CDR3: CASSLSGGTGEDTQYF. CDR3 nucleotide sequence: TGTGCCAGCAGTTTATCGGGGGGGACGGGAGAAGATACGCAGTATTTT.

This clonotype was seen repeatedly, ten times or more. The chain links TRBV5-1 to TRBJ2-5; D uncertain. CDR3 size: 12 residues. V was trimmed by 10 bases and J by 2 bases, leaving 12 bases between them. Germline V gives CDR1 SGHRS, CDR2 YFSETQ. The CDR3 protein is CASAETQETQYF. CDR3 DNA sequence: TGCGCCTCGGCGGAGACTCAAGAGACCCAGTACTTC.

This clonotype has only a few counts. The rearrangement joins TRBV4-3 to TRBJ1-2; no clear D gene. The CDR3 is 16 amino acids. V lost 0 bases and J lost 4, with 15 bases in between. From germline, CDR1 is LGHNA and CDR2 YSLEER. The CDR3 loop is CASSQEGGEPRYGYTF. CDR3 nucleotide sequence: TGCGCCAGCAGCCAAGAAGGTGGGGAGCCTCGCTATGGCTACACCTTC.

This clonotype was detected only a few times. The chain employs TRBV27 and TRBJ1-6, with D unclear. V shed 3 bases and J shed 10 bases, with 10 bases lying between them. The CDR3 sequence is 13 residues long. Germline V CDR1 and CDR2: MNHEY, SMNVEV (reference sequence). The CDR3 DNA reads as TGTGCCAGCAGTTTTCAAGACATCTCACCCCTCCACTTT. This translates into CASSFQDISPLHF.